This T cell receptor (beta chain) was obtained from a study of blood T cell repertoires in COVID-19. Study background: Sites across the United States, Italy and Spain contributed samples from acute and convalescent COVID-19. PBMCs, B-cell-depleted T cells, or T cells were the source of the cDNA or gDNA that made up the material.

Original processing notes: Amplification of reference gene primers provided the estimated nucleated cell counts. Repertoires were generated with immunoSEQ multiplex PCR, while TCRdb's copy carries only in-frame clones and drops some. Clone size and the V and J calls come from that table; the DNA yielded D and trimming. The profile shows more than 100,000 clones, just over 85% of them singletons. J lost 0 bases, V lost 4 bases, and 5 bases had no gene match. The CDR3 has 15 residues. Germline-derived CDR1 and CDR2 are SGDLS and YYNGEE. This chain links TRBV9 with TRBJ2-7; 9 bases line up with TRBD2. The sequenced sample consisted of peripheral blood. This sequence originates from a woman in her 50s with active or convalescent COVID-19. CDR3 nucleotide sequence: TGTGCCAGCAGCTGGGGAGCGGGGGGCTCCTACGAGCAGTACTTC. Its protein product is CASSWGAGGSYEQYF.